This paragraph reports one T cell receptor beta chain. What it binds is unknown. Some clones are missing from TCRdb's copy, which holds only in-frame ones; the method was immunoSEQ multiplex PCR. The sample lists 10,000 to 15,000 clones, approximately 80% seen once, with approximately 0.8% in the top ten. V was clipped by 0 bases and J by 5 bases, with 10 bases between them. Germline CDR1 reads SGHRS; CDR2 reads YFSETQ. This CDR3 comprises 14 residues. The sample is drawn from a study of T cells after posttransplantation cyclophosphamide. General study points: Recipient CMV seropositivity and CMV reactivation strongly tracked TRB clonality. Blood and skin or GI T cell repertoires showed limited TRB overlap.

Sequenced sample: memory CD4+ T cells sorted from PBMCs. The clonotype was recovered from a man aged 50 to 59 in good health, CMV-negative, and a related stem cell transplant donor. The chain couples TRBV5-1 to TRBJ2-3, with a possible D match to TRBD1 (5 bases). The CDR3 protein is CASSLAQGLDTQYF. CDR3 in DNA: TGCGCCAGCAGCTTGGCGCAGGGCTTAGATACGCAGTATTTT.